A selection of T cell receptor beta chains follows, all from one sample in a study of T cell responses to AZD1222 COVID-19 vaccine. Sequencing was performed with immunoSEQ multiplex PCR; in TCRdb, only in-frame clones are kept and a portion is missing. This sample yields some 130,000 clones, of which about nine tenths are seen a single time; about 1.5% belongs to the top ten. This material consisted of peripheral blood, taken on day 0 of AZD1222 vaccination. The receptors derive from an adult in good health. The CDR3 runs from the conserved cysteine through the conserved F or W. The order of the fields is J gene, V gene, CDR3 protein.

TRBJ1-5	TRBV7-8	CASSPGTVDQPQHF
TRBJ2-7	TRBV4-2	CASSQEVRDREGEQYF
TRBJ2-3	TRBV14	CASSLQGVRTDTQYF
TRBJ1-2	TRBV18	CASSPSRDYGYTF
TRBJ2-3	TRBV11-2	CASSLKGWADTQYF
TRBJ2-7	TRBV4-1	CASSQDSGTYEQYF
TRBJ1-2	TRBV4-1	CASSQEGFTKFGYTF
TRBJ1-1	TRBV5-1	CASSSVPGQGPNTEAFF
TRBJ2-1	TRBV5-8	CASSFRLSIEQFF
TRBJ1-4	TRBV5-1	CASSLFGQFNEKLFF
TRBJ1-2	TRBV29-1	CSVDRTTNYGYTF
TRBJ1-5	TRBV7-8	CASSLGYGNQPQHF
TRBJ2-2	TRBV11-3	CASSLGSNTGELFF
TRBJ1-5	TRBV2	CASSLRAWRQPQHF